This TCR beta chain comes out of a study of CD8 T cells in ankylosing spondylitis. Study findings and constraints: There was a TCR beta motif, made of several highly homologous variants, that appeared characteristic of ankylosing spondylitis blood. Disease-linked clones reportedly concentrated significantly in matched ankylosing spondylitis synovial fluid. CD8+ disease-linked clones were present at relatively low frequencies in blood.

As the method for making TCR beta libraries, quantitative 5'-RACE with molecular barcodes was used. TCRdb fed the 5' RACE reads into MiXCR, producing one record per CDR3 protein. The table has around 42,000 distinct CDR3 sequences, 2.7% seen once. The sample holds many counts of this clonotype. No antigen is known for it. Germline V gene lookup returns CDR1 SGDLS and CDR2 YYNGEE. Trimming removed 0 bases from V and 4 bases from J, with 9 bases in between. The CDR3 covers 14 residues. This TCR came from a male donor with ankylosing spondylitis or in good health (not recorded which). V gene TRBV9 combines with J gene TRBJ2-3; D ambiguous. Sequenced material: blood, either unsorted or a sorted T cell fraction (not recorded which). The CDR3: CASSVEDTPDTQYF. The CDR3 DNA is TGTGCCAGCAGCGTAGAGGATACCCCAGATACGCAGTATTTT.